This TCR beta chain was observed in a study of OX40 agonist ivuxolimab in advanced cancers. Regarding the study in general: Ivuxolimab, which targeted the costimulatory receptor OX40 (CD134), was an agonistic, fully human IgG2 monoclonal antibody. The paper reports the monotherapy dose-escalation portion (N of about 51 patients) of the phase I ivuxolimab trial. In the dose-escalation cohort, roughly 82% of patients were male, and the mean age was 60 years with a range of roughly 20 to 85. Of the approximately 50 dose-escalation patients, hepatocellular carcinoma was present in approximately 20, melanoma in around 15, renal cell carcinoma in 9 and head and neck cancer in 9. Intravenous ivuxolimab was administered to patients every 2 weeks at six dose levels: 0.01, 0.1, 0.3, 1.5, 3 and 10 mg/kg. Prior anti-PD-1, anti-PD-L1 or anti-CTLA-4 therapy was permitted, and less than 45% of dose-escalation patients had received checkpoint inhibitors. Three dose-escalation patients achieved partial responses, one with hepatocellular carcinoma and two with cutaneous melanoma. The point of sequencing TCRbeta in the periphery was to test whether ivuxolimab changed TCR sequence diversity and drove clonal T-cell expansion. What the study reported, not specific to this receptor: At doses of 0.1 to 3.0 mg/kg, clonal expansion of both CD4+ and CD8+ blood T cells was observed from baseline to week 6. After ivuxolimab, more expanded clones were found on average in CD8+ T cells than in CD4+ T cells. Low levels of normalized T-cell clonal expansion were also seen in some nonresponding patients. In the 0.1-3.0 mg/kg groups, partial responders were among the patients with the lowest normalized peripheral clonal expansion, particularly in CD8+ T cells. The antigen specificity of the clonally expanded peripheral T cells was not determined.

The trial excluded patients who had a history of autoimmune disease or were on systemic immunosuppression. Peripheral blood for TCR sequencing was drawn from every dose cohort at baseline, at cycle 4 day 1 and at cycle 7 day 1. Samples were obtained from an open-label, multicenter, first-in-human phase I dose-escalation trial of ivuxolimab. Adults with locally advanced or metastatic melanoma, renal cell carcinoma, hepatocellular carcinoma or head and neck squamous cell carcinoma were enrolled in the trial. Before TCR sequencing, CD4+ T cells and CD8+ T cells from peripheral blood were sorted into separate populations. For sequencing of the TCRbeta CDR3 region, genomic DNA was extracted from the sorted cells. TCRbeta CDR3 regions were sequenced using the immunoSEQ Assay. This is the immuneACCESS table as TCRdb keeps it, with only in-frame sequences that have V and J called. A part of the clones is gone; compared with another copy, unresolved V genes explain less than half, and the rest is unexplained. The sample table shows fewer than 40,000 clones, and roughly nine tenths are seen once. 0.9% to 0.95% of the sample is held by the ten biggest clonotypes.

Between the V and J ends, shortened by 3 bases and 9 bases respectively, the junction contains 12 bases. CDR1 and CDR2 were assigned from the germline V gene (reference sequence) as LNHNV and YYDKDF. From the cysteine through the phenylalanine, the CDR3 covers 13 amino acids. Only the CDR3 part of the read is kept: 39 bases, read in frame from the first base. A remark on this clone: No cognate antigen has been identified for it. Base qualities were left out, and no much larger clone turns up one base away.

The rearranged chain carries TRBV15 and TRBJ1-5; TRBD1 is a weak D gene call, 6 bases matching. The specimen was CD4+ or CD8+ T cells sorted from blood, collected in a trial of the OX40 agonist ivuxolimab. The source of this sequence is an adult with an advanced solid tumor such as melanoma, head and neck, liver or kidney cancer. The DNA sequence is TGTGCCACCAGCAGGGAAAGGGGGATGCCCCAGCATTTT. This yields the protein CATSRERGMPQHF.